This T cell receptor (beta chain) was sequenced in a study of blood T cell repertoires in COVID-19. Study context: The study drew acute and convalescent COVID-19 samples from the United States, Italy and Spain. T cells, B-cell-depleted T cells, or PBMCs supplied cDNA or gDNA.

How the authors handled the data: Using reference gene primer amplification, nucleated cell counts were estimated. Assay: immunoSEQ multiplex PCR; the TCRdb copy retains only in-frame clones and omits some. V and J calls and clone size are those listed in that table; D and trimming were worked out from the DNA. The table lists around 250,000 clones, roughly 85% of them singletons. The germline V gene encodes CDR1 LNHNV and CDR2 YYDKDF (reference sequence). With 3 bases removed from V and 1 base from J, the gap between germline ends came to 12 bases. The length of the CDR3 is 15 residues. In assigning cohorts, the study relied on participant-reported clinical history.

The sequence derives from a woman aged 50 to 60 with acute COVID-19. Sequencing was done on a sample of PBMCs or T cells enriched from blood (not recorded which). The V gene is TRBV15, the J gene TRBJ1-1; TRBD1 is a possible D gene (5 bases). The CDR3 DNA sequence: TGTGCCACCAGCAGGGCAGGGTACTCGAACACTGAAGCTTTCTTT. Residues: CATSRAGYSNTEAFF.